Below, 3 T cell receptor beta chains from the same sample are listed, as sequenced in a study of blood T cell repertoires in COVID-19. Method: immunoSEQ multiplex PCR; TCRdb's copy keeps in-frame clones and lacks some. The table shows roughly 340,000 clones, with 80% to 90% occurring only once. Sequencing was performed on PBMCs or T cells enriched from blood (not recorded which). The receptor source for this set is a man between 18 and 29 years old who had recovered from COVID-19.

The chain couples TRBV18 to TRBJ1-2; D not certain. V gave up 2 bases and J gave up 9 bases, with 19 bases separating them. The V gene's germline CDR1 is KGHSH and CDR2 LQKENI. The CDR3 contains 15 residues. For the CDR3, the DNA is TGTGCCAGCTCACCAGGGCTAGCTTCAACCGGTAGCTACACCTTC. It encodes CASSPGLASTGSYTF. Together with reference TRBV18 and TRBJ1-2, the CDR3 gives the full variable domain: NAGVMQNPRHLVRRRGQEARLRCSPMKGHSHVYWYRQLPEEGLKFMVYLQKENIIDESGMPKERFSAEFPKEGPSILRIQQVVRGDSAAYFCASSPGLASTGSYTFGSGTRLTVV.

The chain joins TRBV6-5 to TRBJ1-3; D call uncertain. The V gene's germline CDR1 is MNHEY and CDR2 SVGAGI. Trimming left V 0 bases short and J 5 bases short, with 11 bases between. The CDR3 is made up of 15 amino acids. The CDR3 nucleotides read TGTGCCAGCAGTTACTCAGTGGACTACAGAAACACCATATATTTT. Its protein is CASSYSVDYRNTIYF.

The chain joins TRBV19 to TRBJ2-7; D may be TRBD1 (7 bases). Trimming left V 5 bases short and J 3 bases short, with 17 bases between. CDR3 length: 15 residues. Germline CDR1 and CDR2: LNHDA and SQIVND (reference sequence). The chain's CDR3 is CASSVSQGGDYEQYF. The CDR3 nucleotides read TGTGCCAGTAGTGTCTCCCAGGGGGGAGACTACGAGCAGTACTTC.